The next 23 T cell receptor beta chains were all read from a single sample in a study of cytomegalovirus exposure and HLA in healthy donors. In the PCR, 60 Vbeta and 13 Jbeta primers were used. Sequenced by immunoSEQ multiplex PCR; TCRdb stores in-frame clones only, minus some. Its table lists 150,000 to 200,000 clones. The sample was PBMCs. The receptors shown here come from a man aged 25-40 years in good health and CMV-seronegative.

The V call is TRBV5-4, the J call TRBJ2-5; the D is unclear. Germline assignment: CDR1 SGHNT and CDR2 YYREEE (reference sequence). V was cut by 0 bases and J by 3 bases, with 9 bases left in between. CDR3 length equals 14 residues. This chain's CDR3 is CASSLVFSEETQYF. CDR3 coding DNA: TGTGCCAGCAGCTTGGTCTTCTCAGAAGAGACCCAGTACTTC.

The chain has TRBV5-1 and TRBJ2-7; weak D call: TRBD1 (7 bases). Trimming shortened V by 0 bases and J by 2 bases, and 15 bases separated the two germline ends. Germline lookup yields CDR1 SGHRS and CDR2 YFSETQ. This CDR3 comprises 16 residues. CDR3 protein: CASSLGRGLLAYEQYF. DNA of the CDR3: TGCGCCAGCAGCTTGGGGAGGGGGCTATTGGCCTACGAGCAGTACTTC.

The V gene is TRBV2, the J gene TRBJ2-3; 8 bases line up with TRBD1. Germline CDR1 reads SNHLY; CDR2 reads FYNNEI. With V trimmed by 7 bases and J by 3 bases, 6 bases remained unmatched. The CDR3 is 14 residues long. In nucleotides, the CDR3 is TGTGCCAGCATGACAGGGGCCTGGACAGATACGCAGTATTTT. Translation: CASMTGAWTDTQYF. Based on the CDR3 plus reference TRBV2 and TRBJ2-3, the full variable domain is EPEVTQTPSHQVTQMGQEVILRCVPISNHLYFYWYRQILGQKVEFLVSFYNNEISEKSEIFDDQFSVERPDGSNFTLKIRSTKLEDSAMYFCASMTGAWTDTQYFGPGTRLTVL.

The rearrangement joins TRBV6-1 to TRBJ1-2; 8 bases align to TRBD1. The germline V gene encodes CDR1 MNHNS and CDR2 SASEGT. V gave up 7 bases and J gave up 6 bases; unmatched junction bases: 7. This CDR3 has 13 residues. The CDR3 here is CASKRTGIDGYTF. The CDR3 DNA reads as TGTGCCAGCAAAAGGACAGGGATCGATGGCTACACCTTC.

CDR3 DNA: TGTGCCTGGAGTGTAAGGGGCCCCCAGCATTTT. This translates into CAWSVRGPQHF. The chain recombines TRBV30 with TRBJ1-5, with a possible D match to TRBD1 (5 bases). Germline CDR1 and CDR2: GTSNPN and SVGIG (reference sequence). Trimming cost V 0 bases and J 10 bases, with 7 bases left between them. The CDR3 is 11 residues long.

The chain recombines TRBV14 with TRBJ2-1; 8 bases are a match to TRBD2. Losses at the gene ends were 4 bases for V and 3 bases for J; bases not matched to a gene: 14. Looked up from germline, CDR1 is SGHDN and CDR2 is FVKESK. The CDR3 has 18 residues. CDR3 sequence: CASSPSGRGGPFYNEQFF. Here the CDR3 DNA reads TGTGCCAGCAGCCCCTCGGGTCGGGGGGGTCCCTTCTACAATGAGCAGTTCTTC.

As DNA, the CDR3 is TGTGCCAGCAGCTTAGCGCTGACAGGGGTCCACTACGAGCAGTACTTC. Its protein product is CASSLALTGVHYEQYF. The chain is built from TRBV7-9 and TRBJ2-7, with 8 bases aligning to TRBD1. The CDR3 loop spans 16 amino acids. Per germline, CDR1 SEHNR and CDR2 FQNEAQ (reference sequence). Losses at the gene ends were 0 bases for V and 3 bases for J; bases not matched to a gene: 7.

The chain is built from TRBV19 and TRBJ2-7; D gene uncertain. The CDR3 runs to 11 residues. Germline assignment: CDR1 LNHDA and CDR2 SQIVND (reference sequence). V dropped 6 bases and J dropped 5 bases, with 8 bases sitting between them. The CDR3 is CASSLSDEQYF. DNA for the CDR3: TGTGCCAGTAGCCTCTCGGACGAGCAGTACTTC.

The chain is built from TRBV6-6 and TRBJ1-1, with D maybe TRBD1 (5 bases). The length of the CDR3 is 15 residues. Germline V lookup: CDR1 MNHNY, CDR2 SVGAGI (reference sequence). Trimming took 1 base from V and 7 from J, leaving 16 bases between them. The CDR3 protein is CASSYYATDLLEAFF. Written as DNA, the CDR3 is TGTGCCAGCAGTTACTACGCGACAGACTTGCTTGAAGCTTTCTTT.

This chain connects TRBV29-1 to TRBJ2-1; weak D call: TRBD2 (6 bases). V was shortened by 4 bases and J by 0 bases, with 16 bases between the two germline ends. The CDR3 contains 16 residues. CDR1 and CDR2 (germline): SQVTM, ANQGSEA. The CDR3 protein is CSVAGEPGGSYNEQFF. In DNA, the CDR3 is TGCAGCGTTGCGGGGGAGCCCGGGGGCTCCTACAATGAGCAGTTCTTC.

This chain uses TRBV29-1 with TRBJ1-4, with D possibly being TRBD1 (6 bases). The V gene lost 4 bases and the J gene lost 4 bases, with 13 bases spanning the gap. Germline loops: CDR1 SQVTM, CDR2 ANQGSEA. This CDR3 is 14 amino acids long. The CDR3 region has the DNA TGCAGCGTTGCAAGAACAGGGAGTAATGAAAAACTGTTTTTT. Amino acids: CSVARTGSNEKLFF.

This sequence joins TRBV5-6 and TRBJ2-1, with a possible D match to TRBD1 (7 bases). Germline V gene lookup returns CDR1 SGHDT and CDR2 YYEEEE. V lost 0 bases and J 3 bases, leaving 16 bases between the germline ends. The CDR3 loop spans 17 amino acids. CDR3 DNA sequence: TGTGCCAGCAGCTTGGCCGTGGGCAGGGGGGTCTACAATGAGCAGTTCTTC. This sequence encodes CASSLAVGRGVYNEQFF.

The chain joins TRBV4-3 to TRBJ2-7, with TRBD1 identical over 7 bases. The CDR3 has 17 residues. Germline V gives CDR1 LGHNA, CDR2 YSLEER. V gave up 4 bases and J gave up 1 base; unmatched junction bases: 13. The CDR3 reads CASSPSRLDRISYEQYF. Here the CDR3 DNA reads TGCGCCAGCAGCCCATCACGCTTGGACAGGATATCCTACGAGCAGTACTTC.

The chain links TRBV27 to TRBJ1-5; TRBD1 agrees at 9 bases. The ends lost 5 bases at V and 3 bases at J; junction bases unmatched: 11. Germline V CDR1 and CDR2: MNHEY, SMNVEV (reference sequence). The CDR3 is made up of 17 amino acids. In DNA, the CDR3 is TGTGCCAGCAGTAAAACAGGGGGCCCTGCGTACAATCAGCCCCAGCATTTT. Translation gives CASSKTGGPAYNQPQHF.

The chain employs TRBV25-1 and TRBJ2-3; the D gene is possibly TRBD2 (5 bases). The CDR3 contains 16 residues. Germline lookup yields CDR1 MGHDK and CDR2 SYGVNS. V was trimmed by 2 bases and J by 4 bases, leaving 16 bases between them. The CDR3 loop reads CASSEIARGSADTQYF. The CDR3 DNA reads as TGTGCCAGCAGTGAAATAGCGAGAGGGTCTGCAGATACGCAGTATTTT.

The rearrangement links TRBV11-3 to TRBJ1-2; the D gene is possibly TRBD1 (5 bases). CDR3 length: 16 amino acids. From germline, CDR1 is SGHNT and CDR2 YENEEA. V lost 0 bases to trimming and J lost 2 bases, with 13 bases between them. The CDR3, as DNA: TGTGCCAGCAGCTTAGATTTGGCACGACAGAACTATGGCTACACCTTC. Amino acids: CASSLDLARQNYGYTF. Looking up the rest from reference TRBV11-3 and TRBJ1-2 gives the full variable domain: EAGVVQSPRYKIIEKKQPVAFWCNPISGHNTLYWYLQNLGQGPELLIRYENEEAVDDSQLPKDRFSAERLKGVDSTLKIQPAELGDSAVYLCASSLDLARQNYGYTFGSGTRLTVV.

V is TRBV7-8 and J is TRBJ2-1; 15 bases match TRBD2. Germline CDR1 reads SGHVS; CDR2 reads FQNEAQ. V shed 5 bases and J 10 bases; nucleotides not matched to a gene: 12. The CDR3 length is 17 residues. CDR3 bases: TGTGCCAGCAGCCCCGGTTGGACTAGCGGGGGGGTAGGCGAGCAGTTCTTC. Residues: CASSPGWTSGGVGEQFF. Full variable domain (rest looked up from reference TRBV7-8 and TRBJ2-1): GAGVSQSPRYKVAKRGQDVALRCDPISGHVSLFWYQQALGQGPEFLTYFQNEAQLDKSGLPSDRFFAERPEGSVSTLKIQRTQQEDSAVYLCASSPGWTSGGVGEQFFGPGTRLTVL.

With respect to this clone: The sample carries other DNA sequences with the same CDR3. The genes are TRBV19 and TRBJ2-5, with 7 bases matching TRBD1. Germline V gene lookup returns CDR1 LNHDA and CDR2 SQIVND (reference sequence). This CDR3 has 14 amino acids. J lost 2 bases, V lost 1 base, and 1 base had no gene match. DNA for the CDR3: TGTGCCAGTAGTATAGGACAGGGACAAGAGACCCAGTACTTC. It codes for CASSIGQGQETQYF.

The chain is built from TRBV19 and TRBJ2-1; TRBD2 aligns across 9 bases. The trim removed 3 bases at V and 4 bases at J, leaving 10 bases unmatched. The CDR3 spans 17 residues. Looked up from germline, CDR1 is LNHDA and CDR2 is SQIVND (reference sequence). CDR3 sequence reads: CASSIWASGTGYNEQFF. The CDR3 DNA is TGTGCCAGTAGTATTTGGGCTAGCGGGACGGGGTACAATGAGCAGTTCTTC.

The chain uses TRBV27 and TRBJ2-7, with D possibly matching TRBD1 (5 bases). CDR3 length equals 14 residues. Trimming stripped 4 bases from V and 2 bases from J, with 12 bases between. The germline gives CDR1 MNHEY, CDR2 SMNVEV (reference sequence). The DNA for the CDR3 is TGTGCCAGCAGTTCAGGGAATTTCGCCTACGAGCAGTACTTC. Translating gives CASSSGNFAYEQYF.

The CDR3 DNA is TGTGCCAGTAGTATGGGACAGGGGGAACAAGAGACCCAGTACTTC. This gives the protein CASSMGQGEQETQYF. V is TRBV19 and J is TRBJ2-5; the match to TRBD1 covers 11 bases. Germline V gene data show CDR1 as LNHDA and CDR2 as SQIVND (reference sequence). Trimming took 3 bases from V and 2 from J; bases not matched to a gene: 2. This CDR3 comprises 15 residues.

CDR3 sequence: CASRQAGVAKETQYF. DNA for the CDR3: TGTGCCAGCAGACAAGCGGGAGTGGCCAAAGAGACCCAGTACTTC. V and J are TRBV27 and TRBJ2-5; 8 bases fit TRBD2. The ends lost 6 bases at V and 3 bases at J; junction bases unmatched: 9. CDR3 size: 15 residues. The germline V gene encodes CDR1 MNHEY and CDR2 SMNVEV (reference sequence).

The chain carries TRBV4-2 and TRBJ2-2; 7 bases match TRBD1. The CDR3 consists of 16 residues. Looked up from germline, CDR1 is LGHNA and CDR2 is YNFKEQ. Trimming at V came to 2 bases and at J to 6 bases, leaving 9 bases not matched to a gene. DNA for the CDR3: TGTGCCAGCAGCCAACAAGACAGGGCAATAGCCGGGGAGCTGTTTTTT. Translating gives CASSQQDRAIAGELFF.